This T cell receptor beta chain stems from a study of metastatic and nonmetastatic thyroid tumors. Overall study: For malignant and benign thyroid patients, tumor or nodule tissue and blood were the sources whose repertoires were compared.

Authors' analysis steps: Differences in CDR3 between clinicopathological groups were drawn on to build a classifier intended to discriminate distant-metastatic papillary thyroid cancer patients. TCRdb reprocessed the PCR reads via MiXCR. TCRdb, not the authors, supplied the V and J calls. The table has roughly 58,000 clones, more than 3.5% seen once; the top ten hold around 22%. Ahead of thyroid surgery, no patient had received treatment of any kind. This clone was recorded many times. The target antigen is unknown. CDR3 length: 14 residues. V was pared by 5 bases and J by 0 bases, with 10 bases between. Germline CDR1 reads SEHNR; CDR2 reads FQNEAQ (reference sequence). Study-level points and caveats: Malignant tumors reportedly showed significantly higher TCR beta diversity than benign nodules in both blood and tumor.

Material for sequencing was blood. The chain links TRBV7-9 to TRBJ1-2; perhaps TRBD1 as D (5 bases). The sequence came from a female donor with papillary thyroid cancer or a benign thyroid nodule (not recorded which). Some clones in this sample may be carry-over from other donors' samples. The CDR3 DNA reads as TGTGCCAGCAGCCCTACGGACACTAACTATGGCTACACCTTC. This encodes CASSPTDTNYGYTF.